The sequence of this TCR beta chain was determined in a study of identical twins. J lost 1 base, V lost 1 base, and 8 bases had no gene match. CDR3 size: 18 residues. Germline V gene data show CDR1 as LGHNA and CDR2 as YNFKEQ. TCRdb passed the 5' RACE reads through MiXCR, listing each CDR3 protein once. The table includes 1.5 million to 2 million distinct CDR3 sequences, less than 40% detected once. This clonotype was sampled from a newborn girl in good health. This rearrangement joins TRBV4-2 to TRBJ2-7; 12 bases map to TRBD2. The sequenced sample was cord blood. The CDR3 region has the DNA TGTGCCAGCAGCCAAGTACGATCTAGCGGGAGGGGGTCCTACGAGCAGTACTTC. It specifies CASSQVRSSGRGSYEQYF.